This TCR beta chain was identified in a study of cytomegalovirus exposure and HLA in healthy donors. In the study overall: Of all 400 or so donors who were genotyped, roughly 81% belonged to the Caucasian-associated ancestry cluster.

This PCR relied on a set of 60 Vbeta primers and 13 Jbeta primers. Assay used: immunoSEQ multiplex PCR; TCRdb lists only in-frame clones, some missing. The table records about 160,000 clones, over 75% of them present only once. Concerning this clone itself: The antigen is undetermined.

The trim removed 4 bases at V and 6 bases at J, leaving 6 bases unmatched. Germline CDR1 is SEHNR and CDR2 is FQNEAQ (reference sequence). This CDR3 is built from 13 residues. Regarding the study as a whole: Trimming of TCR beta V- and J-genes showed a link, identified in a later analysis, to a missense DCLRE1C variant.

All the people who gave samples were healthy bone marrow donors. This chain connects TRBV7-9 to TRBJ2-7; TRBD2 aligns across 7 bases. The sequenced material came from PBMCs. This sequence was found in a woman in her twenties or thirties in good health and CMV-seronegative. In DNA form, the CDR3 reads TGTGCCAGCAGCTGGGGGGGAAAAGGCGAGCAGTACTTC. Its translation: CASSWGGKGEQYF.